Listed here is a single TCR beta chain. The target antigen is unknown. These data are taken from a study of cytomegalovirus exposure and HLA in healthy donors. The validation cohort, a group of 90 to 150 subjects, included the donors and was separate from the approximately 700-subject first cohort. V was pared by 2 bases and J by 4 bases, with 4 bases of the junction left unmatched. The CDR3 loop spans 14 amino acids. Germline V gives CDR1 PRHDT, CDR2 FYEKMQ (reference sequence). The table came from immunoSEQ multiplex PCR; TCRdb's copy has only in-frame clones and leaves some out. Among 67,000 or so clones listed, about 94% were seen once. Broader study findings: The study designated 150 or so TCR beta chains cytomegalovirus-associated.

Material: PBMCs. The receptor was derived from a man aged 18 to 30 in good health and CMV-seropositive. This chain uses TRBV13 with TRBJ2-5; the match to TRBD2 covers 7 bases. The CDR3 sequence: CASSLRGGGETQYF. The CDR3 DNA reads TGTGCCAGCAGCTTAAGGGGCGGGGGAGAGACCCAGTACTTC.